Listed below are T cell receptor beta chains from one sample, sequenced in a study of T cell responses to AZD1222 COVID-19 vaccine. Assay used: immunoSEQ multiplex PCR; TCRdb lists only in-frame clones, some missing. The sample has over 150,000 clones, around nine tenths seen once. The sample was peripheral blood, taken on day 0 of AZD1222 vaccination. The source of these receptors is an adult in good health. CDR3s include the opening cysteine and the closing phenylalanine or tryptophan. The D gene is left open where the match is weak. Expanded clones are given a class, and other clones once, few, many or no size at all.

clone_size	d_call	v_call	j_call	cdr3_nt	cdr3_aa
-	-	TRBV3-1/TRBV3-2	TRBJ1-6	TGTGCCAGCAGCCAAGATTGGAATTCACCCCTCCACTTT	CASSQDWNSPLHF
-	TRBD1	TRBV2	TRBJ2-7	TGTGCCAGCAGTGAAAGGGGACAGGGGGCGGGCTACGAGCAGTACTTC	CASSERGQGAGYEQYF
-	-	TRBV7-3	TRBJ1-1	TGTGCCAGCAGCCCAGGACACCAGAACACTGAAGCTTTCTTT	CASSPGHQNTEAFF
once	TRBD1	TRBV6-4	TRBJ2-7	TGTGCCAGCAGTGACTCGAGACCAGGGGGCTTTTACGAGCAGTACTTC	CASSDSRPGGFYEQYF
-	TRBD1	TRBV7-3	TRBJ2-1	TGTGCCAGCAGCTCGGGACAGCCAAACAATGAGCAGTTCTTC	CASSSGQPNNEQFF
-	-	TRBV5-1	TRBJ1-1	TGCGCCAGCAGCTTTGGGAGGACAGACCACCTCAACACTGAAGCTTTCTTT	CASSFGRTDHLNTEAFF
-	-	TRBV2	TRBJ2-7	TGTGCCAGCAGTGAAACCAGGAGCGTGAGGGAGCAGTACTTC	CASSETRSVREQYF
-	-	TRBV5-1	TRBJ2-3	TGCGCCAGCAGCGGCCGGGCGGCGGGGCTCACAGATACGCAGTATTTT	CASSGRAAGLTDTQYF
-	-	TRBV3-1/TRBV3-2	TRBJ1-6	TGTGCCAGCAGCCAAGGGACGCCCGCTGGAACCCTCCACTTT	CASSQGTPAGTLHF
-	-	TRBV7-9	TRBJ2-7	TGTGCCAGCAGCCTTGGACATTCCTGGACCTACGAGCAGTACTTC	CASSLGHSWTYEQYF
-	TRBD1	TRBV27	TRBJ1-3	TGTGCCAGCAGTTCCAGGACAGGGGGAACAGGAAACACCATATATTTT	CASSSRTGGTGNTIYF